A selection of T cell receptor beta chains follows, all from one sample in a study of metastatic and nonmetastatic thyroid tumors. MiXCR reprocessed the PCR reads for TCRdb. The table lists around 15,000 clones, approximately 24% of them singletons, with around an eighth in the top ten. What was sequenced was tumor tissue. The receptors originated from a male donor with papillary thyroid cancer or a benign thyroid nodule (not recorded which). Some clones in this sample may be carry-over from other donors' samples. The CDR3 runs from the conserved cysteine through the conserved F or W. Each record gives: V gene, clone size, J gene, CDR3 length, D gene, CDR3 DNA, CDR3 protein. The D gene is left open where the match is weak. Only part of the rows carry a size: once, few, many, or a class if the clone is expanded.

TRBV9	many	TRBJ2-7	14	TRBD2	TGTGCCAGCAGTAAAGGACTAGCGGGAGACGAGCAGTACTTC	CASSKGLAGDEQYF
TRBV28	few	TRBJ1-2	15	.	TGTGCCAGCAGTTCCCTGGCACCATTTAACTATGGCTACACCTTC	CASSSLAPFNYGYTF
TRBV11-2	.	TRBJ2-1	15	.	TGTGCCAGCAGCTTGGTGCCCGAGCCCTACAATGAGCAGTTCTTC	CASSLVPEPYNEQFF
TRBV6-5	few	TRBJ2-1	16	.	TGTGCCAGCAGTTCCCACCTGCCAGGGTCCTACAATGAGCAGTTCTTC	CASSSHLPGSYNEQFF
TRBV7-2	once	TRBJ2-7	14	.	TGTGCCAGCAGCCTAGATACAGGGTCCTACGAGCAGTACTTC	CASSLDTGSYEQYF
TRBV24-1	.	TRBJ2-1	16	TRBD1	TGTGCCTCCAGTGACTCCGGACAGGGGACAAACAATGAGCAGTTCTTC	CASSDSGQGTNNEQFF
TRBV2	medium-sized	TRBJ2-7	15	.	TGTGCCAGCAGGGAACCGGGTCTTGGGGGATACGAGCAGTACTTC	CASREPGLGGYEQYF
TRBV20-1	many	TRBJ1-5	14	.	TGCAGTGCTCTTGAGAGTTATAGCAATCAGCCCCAGCATTTT	CSALESYSNQPQHF
TRBV5-4	.	TRBJ2-1	15	TRBD2	TGTGCCAGCAGCTCGCCAGTGGGGGGGTACAATGAGCAGTTCTTC	CASSSPVGGYNEQFF
TRBV5-1	many	TRBJ2-3	13	TRBD1	TGCGCCAGCAAGACAGGGTCCACAGATACGCAGTATTTT	CASKTGSTDTQYF
TRBV7-6	.	TRBJ2-1	16	.	TGTGCCAGCAGCCCCGCCGTGCAGGGACGGAACAATGAGCAGTTCTTC	CASSPAVQGRNNEQFF
TRBV27	.	TRBJ1-2	13	.	TGCGCCAGCAGTTTCCGAGGGATGTGTGGCTACACCTTC	CASSFRGMCGYTF
TRBV6-2/TRBV6-3	.	TRBJ2-3	17	TRBD2	TGTGCCAGCAGCGCAAGGGCCGGACTAGCTGTAGGTGATACGCAGTATTTT	CASSARAGLAVGDTQYF
TRBV20-1	.	TRBJ2-5	16	TRBD1	TGCAGTGCTAGAGATGACAGGGGAGGAGTTCAAGAGACCCAGTACTTC	CSARDDRGGVQETQYF
TRBV20-1	many	TRBJ2-1	15	.	TGCAGTGCTGGAGATGGGAACAGGGGAGGCCATGAGCAGTTCTTC	CSAGDGNRGGHEQFF
TRBV7-2	medium-sized	TRBJ2-7	14	.	TGTGCCAGCAGCTTAGTTGTAGGGTACTACGAGCAGTACTTC	CASSLVVGYYEQYF
TRBV5-1	medium-sized	TRBJ2-7	13	.	TGCGCCAGCAGCTTTGGGGCGGATAACGAGCAGTACTTC	CASSFGADNEQYF
TRBV5-6	.	TRBJ2-7	16	.	TGTGCCAGCGGCCCTTGGCTTCGGGGGATTTCTTACGAGCAGTACTTC	CASGPWLRGISYEQYF
TRBV29-1	many	TRBJ1-2	13	TRBD1	TGCAGCGCTGACTATGCAGGGGGGGAAGGCTACACCTTC	CSADYAGGEGYTF
TRBV3-1	many	TRBJ2-1	13	.	TGTGCCAGCAGCCAAGAACCCGTTCCTGAGCAGTTCTTC	CASSQEPVPEQFF
TRBV2	medium-sized	TRBJ1-1	13	.	TGTGCCAGCAGCGCCGACGGGGTGACTGAAGCTTTCTTT	CASSADGVTEAFF
TRBV11-2	few	TRBJ2-6	15	.	TGTGCCAGCACCCCCCCCGTGTCTGGGGCCAACGTCCTGACTTTC	CASTPPVSGANVLTF
TRBV18	many	TRBJ2-6	14	.	TGTGCCAGCTCAGTAAGCTCTGGGGCCAACGTCCTGACTTTC	CASSVSSGANVLTF
TRBV3-1	many	TRBJ2-1	16	TRBD2	TGTGCCAGCAGCCTACTGGGACTAGCGGGGGAAAGCGAGCAGTTCTTC	CASSLLGLAGESEQFF
TRBV28	.	TRBJ1-1	13	.	TGTGCCAGCAACCCTGGACAAAGGACTGAATCTTTCTTT	CASNPGQRTESFF
TRBV28	few	TRBJ2-7	13	.	TGTGCCAGCACTAGGGACCGACCCTACGAGCAGTACTTC	CASTRDRPYEQYF
TRBV7-3	few	TRBJ2-1	12	.	TGTGCCAGCAGCACGACGACCAATGAGCAGTTCTTC	CASSTTTNEQFF
TRBV12-3/TRBV12-4	medium-sized	TRBJ1-1	13	TRBD1	TGTGCCAGCAGTTTTCAGGGGGGCACTGAAGCTTTCTTT	CASSFQGGTEAFF
TRBV28	few	TRBJ2-7	14	TRBD2	TGTGCCACCCTGGGGGGACTAGGCCTTCACGAGCAGTACTTC	CATLGGLGLHEQYF